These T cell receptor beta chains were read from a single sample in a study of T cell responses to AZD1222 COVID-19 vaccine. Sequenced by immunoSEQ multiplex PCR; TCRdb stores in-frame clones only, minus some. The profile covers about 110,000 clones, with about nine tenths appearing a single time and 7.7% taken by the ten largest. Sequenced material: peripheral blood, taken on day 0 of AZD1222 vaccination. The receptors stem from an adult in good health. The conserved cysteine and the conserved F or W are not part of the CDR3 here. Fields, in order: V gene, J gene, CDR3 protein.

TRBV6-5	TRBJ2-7	ASTGADRGLTEQY
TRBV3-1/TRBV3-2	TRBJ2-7	ASSHAGELSYEQY
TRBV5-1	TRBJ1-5	ASSYSGIGNQPQH
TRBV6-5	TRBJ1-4	ASRTDRAVDEKLF
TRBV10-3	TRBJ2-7	AISPAVLPLSYEQY
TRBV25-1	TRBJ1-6	ASSENRPISPLH
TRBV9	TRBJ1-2	ASSPRGINYGYT
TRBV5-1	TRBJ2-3	ASSLVAAVGADTQY
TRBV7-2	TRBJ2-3	ASSLAGGWAADTQY
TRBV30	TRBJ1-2	AWSVRRTGGHYGYT
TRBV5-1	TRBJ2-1	ASSLVLYEQF
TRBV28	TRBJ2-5	ASRTSGRAETQY
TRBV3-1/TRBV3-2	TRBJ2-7	ASSHGQVLSYEQY
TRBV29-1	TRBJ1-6	SVGEESPLH
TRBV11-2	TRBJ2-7	ASSYQGTARYEQY
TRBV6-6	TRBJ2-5	ASSLDRSQETQY
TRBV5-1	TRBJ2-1	ASSLDPYNEQF
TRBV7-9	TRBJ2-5	ASSLLGGIALRETQY
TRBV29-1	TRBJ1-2	SVEWQNYGYT
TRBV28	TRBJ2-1	ASSSSTSLNEQF
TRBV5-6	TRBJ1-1	ASSGLGGPEAF
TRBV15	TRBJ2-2	ATSRDYRGTGELF
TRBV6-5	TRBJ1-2	AGQRGGNYGYT
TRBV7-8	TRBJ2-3	ASSFRTSWGDTQY
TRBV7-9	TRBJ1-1	ASSPRNTEAF
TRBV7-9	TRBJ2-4	ASSGDTLAKNIQY
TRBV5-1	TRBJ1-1	ASRKGTVNTEAF
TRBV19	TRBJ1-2	ASSTTGGQGYT
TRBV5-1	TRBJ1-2	ASSPREADGYT
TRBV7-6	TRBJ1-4	ASSRTGVLEKLF
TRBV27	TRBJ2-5	ASSLSDRGETQY
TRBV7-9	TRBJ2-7	ASSLGGVSYEQY
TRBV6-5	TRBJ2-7	ASTPPGQTYEQY
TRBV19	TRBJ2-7	ASRGTGGGSYEQY
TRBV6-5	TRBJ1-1	ASSYEARAEAF